This T cell receptor (beta chain) was sequenced in a study of CXCR3-negative and CXCR3-positive naive CD8 T cells. About this clonotype itself: Its target is unknown.

Study outcomes and limitations: The TRB CDR3s that CXCR3-positive naive cells carried were more hydrophobic than those of CXCR3-negative naive cells.

Carrying UMI labels, the TRB cDNA libraries were prepared through 5' RACE. TCRdb reprocessed the 5' RACE reads, with one entry per CDR3 protein and no DNA. The sample has about 84,000 distinct CDR3 sequences. This CDR3 has 13 residues. From germline, CDR1 is MNHEY and CDR2 SVGAGI. The chain links TRBV6-5 to TRBJ1-5; lacking DNA, the TRBD1 call made by TCRdb goes unchecked. The sequence was obtained from a human donor in good health. Some clones in this sample may be carry-over from other donors' samples. The sample consisted of naive CXCR3+ CD8+ T cells from blood. Subset described: CD45RO-CCR7+CD27+CD95- naive CD8+ T cells expressing CXCR3 (TNR3+). CDR3 loop: CASSNGAYQPQHF.